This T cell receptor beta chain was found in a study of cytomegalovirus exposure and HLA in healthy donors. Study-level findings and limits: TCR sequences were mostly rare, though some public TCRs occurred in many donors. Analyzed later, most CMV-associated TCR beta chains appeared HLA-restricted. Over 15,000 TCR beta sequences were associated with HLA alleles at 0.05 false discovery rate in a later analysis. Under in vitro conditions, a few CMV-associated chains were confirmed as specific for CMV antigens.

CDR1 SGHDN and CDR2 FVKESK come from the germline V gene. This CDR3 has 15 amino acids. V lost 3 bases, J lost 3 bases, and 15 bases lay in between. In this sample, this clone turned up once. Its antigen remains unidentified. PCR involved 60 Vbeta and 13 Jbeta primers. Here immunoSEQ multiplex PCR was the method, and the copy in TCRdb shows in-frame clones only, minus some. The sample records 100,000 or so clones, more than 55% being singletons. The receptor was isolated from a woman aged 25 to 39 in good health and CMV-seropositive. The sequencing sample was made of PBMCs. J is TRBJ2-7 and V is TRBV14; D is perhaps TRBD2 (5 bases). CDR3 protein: CASSHRADGGYEQYF. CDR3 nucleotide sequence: TGTGCCAGCAGCCATAGGGCAGACGGAGGCTACGAGCAGTACTTC.